The 21 T cell receptor beta chains given below trace back to one sample, sequenced in a study of T cell repertoires in aging, cancer and after chemotherapy. TRB rearrangements spanning V, D and J were amplified using mixed TRB-A/B primers. TCRdb re-analysed the multiplex PCR reads in MiXCR, keeping a single row per CDR3 protein. Of roughly 3,100 distinct CDR3 sequences in the sample, around 42% were seen once. Amplification of TCR beta used genomic DNA extracted from peripheral blood. Sequenced input: blood. The receptors originated from a human donor with a blood cancer.

This chain connects TRBV6-5 to TRBJ1-6, with 7 bases aligning to TRBD1. V shed 6 bases and J 8 bases; nucleotides not matched to a gene: 7. The CDR3 extends over 14 amino acids. Germline CDR1 reads MNHEY; CDR2 reads SVGAGI. The CDR3 DNA reads TGTGCCAGCAGAAAAAAGGGGGCTGATTCACCCCTCCACTTT. It is translated as CASRKKGADSPLHF.

This chain connects TRBV6-5 to TRBJ2-5; TRBD1 aligns across 10 bases. V lost 5 bases and J lost 5; bases outside the gene matches: 5. The CDR3 is 14 amino acids. Germline V gives CDR1 MNHEY, CDR2 SVGAGI. The CDR3 loop reads CASSIRTGGETQYF. CDR3 in DNA: TGTGCCAGCAGTATACGGACAGGGGGGGAGACCCAGTACTTC.

This chain joins TRBV27 and TRBJ2-1; 7 positions agree with TRBD1. V shed 2 bases, J shed 2 bases, and the junction held 3 bases outside the gene matches. Germline values: CDR1 MNHEY, CDR2 SMNVEV (reference sequence). The CDR3 length is 15 residues. CDR3 region: CASSLAGTAYNEQFF. The CDR3 nucleotides are TGTGCCAGCAGTTTAGCTGGGACAGCCTACAATGAGCAGTTCTTC.

This clonotype has only one observation. The rearrangement joins TRBV5-8 to TRBJ2-1; 9 positions agree with TRBD2. CDR1 and CDR2 from the germline V gene are SGHTS and YDEGEE. This CDR3 is 16 amino acids long. J lost 1 base, V lost 4 bases, and 6 bases had no gene match. Here the CDR3 reads CASSARLAASYNEQFF. The CDR3 region has the DNA TGTGCCAGCAGCGCAAGACTAGCGGCGTCCTACAATGAGCAGTTCTTC.

Details on this clonotype: Relative to the germline gene, one junction end is altered; a read error may explain this. The CDR3 here is CASSLNPVGYGYTF. CDR3 DNA: TGCGCCAGCAGCTTGAACCCGGTGGGGTATGGCTACACCTTC. The V gene is TRBV6-5, the J gene TRBJ1-2; D is ambiguous. Germline V lookup: CDR1 MNHEY, CDR2 SVGAGI. CDR3 length: 14 amino acids.

This clonotype has a single count. A much larger clone lies a single base off, so this may be a read error. The V call is TRBV15, the J call TRBJ2-3, with D maybe TRBD2 (5 bases). V was cut by 7 bases and J by 5 bases, with 13 bases left in between. CDR3 size: 13 residues. Germline lookup yields CDR1 LNHNV and CDR2 YYDKDF (reference sequence). CDR3 bases: TGTGCCACCACTATCGGGGTTCGAGATACGCAGTATTTT. Its protein product is CATTIGVRDTQYF.

J is TRBJ2-7 and V is TRBV6-4; 7 bases fit TRBD1. V dropped 5 bases and J dropped 4; count of bases not matched to a gene: 8. CDR3 length equals 14 residues. Germline V lookup: CDR1 MRHNA, CDR2 SNTAGT. CDR3 amino acids: CASSFRDSRYEQYF. The CDR3 bases are TGTGCCAGCAGTTTCCGGGACAGTCGGTACGAGCAGTACTTC.

This sequence joins TRBV12-3 or TRBV12-4 and TRBJ2-1; D may be TRBD1 or TRBD2 (5 bases each). The CDR3 sequence is 14 residues long. V was trimmed by 8 bases and J by 0 bases, leaving 11 bases between them. Here the CDR3 DNA reads TGTGCCAGCCTTTGGGGGAGCTCCTACAATGAGCAGTTCTTC. It codes for CASLWGSSYNEQFF.

The chain carries TRBV6-5 and TRBJ2-2; D call uncertain. The CDR3 sequence is 13 residues long. V lost 7 bases, J lost 1 base, and 7 bases lay in between. Germline assignment: CDR1 MNHEY and CDR2 SVGAGI. The CDR3 region has the DNA TGTGCCAGCAACCGACGGAACACCGGGGAGCTGTTTTTT. It translates to CASNRRNTGELFF.

A few counts support this clonotype. The chain joins TRBV7-9 to TRBJ2-7, with D uncertain. Trimming stripped 3 bases from V and 3 bases from J, with 6 bases between. CDR3 size: 12 residues. Germline assignment: CDR1 SEHNR and CDR2 FQNEAQ (reference sequence). The CDR3 DNA sequence: TGTGCCAGCAGCTTCGACTTCTACGAGCAGTACTTC. Its translation is CASSFDFYEQYF.

The J gene is TRBJ2-3, the V gene TRBV10-3, with D possibly called TRBD1 or TRBD2 (6 bases each). CDR1 and CDR2 from the germline V gene are ENHRY and SYGVKD. V lost 10 bases and J lost 4, with 21 bases in between. The CDR3 extends over 15 amino acids. The CDR3 DNA is TGTGCCACTAGTGGGGGGACGGAGGGGGCAGATACGCAGTATTTT. Amino acid sequence: CATSGGTEGADTQYF.

This clonotype was detected only a few times. This chain joins TRBV18 and TRBJ2-7; 8 nucleotides align to TRBD1. The CDR3 is made up of 14 amino acids. V was clipped by 6 bases and J by 3 bases; unmatched bases: 7. Germline CDR1 is KGHSH and CDR2 is LQKENI. DNA for the CDR3: TGTGCCAGCTCGAAGACCGGGACAGGCTACGAGCAGTACTTC. It codes for CASSKTGTGYEQYF.

This clonotype was observed once. The chain combines TRBV6-5 with TRBJ1-3; unclear D gene. Germline assignment: CDR1 MNHEY and CDR2 SVGAGI. This CDR3 is built from 16 residues. Trimming pared 2 bases from V and 2 bases from J, leaving 13 bases between. The CDR3 DNA follows: TGTGCCAGCAGTTACGGTAGCGGAGTTGCTGGAAACACCATATATTTT. Translation gives CASSYGSGVAGNTIYF.

This clonotype is categorized as large. The chain carries TRBV29-1 and TRBJ2-5; the D gene is possibly TRBD1 (5 bases). The V end lost 4 bases, the J end lost 5 bases, and 11 bases lay between the germline ends. This CDR3 has 12 amino acids. The germline CDR1 and CDR2 sequences are SQVTM and ANQGSEA. The DNA of the CDR3 is TGCAGCGTTGTCCAGGGTGGGGAGACCCAGTACTTC. It encodes CSVVQGGETQYF. Looking up the rest from reference TRBV29-1 and TRBJ2-5 gives the full variable domain: SAVISQKPSRDICQRGTSLTIQCQVDSQVTMMFWYRQQPGQSLTLIATANQGSEATYESGFVIDKFPISRPNLTFSTLTVSNMSPEDSSIYLCSVVQGGETQYFGPGTRLLVL.

The V gene is TRBV5-1, the J gene TRBJ2-7; TRBD1 aligns across 7 bases. V trimming: 0 bases; J trimming: 4 bases; junction bases outside the gene matches: 1. Germline loops: CDR1 SGHRS, CDR2 YFSETQ. The CDR3 sequence is 13 residues long. Here the CDR3 reads CASSLEGAYEQYF. DNA of the CDR3: TGCGCCAGCAGCTTGGAGGGGGCTTACGAGCAGTACTTC.

This CDR3 reads CASSRPGLAGRGEQFF. The CDR3 bases are TGTGCCAGCAGTCGTCCGGGACTAGCGGGCCGCGGTGAGCAGTTCTTC. This chain uses TRBV6-5 with TRBJ2-1; 12 nucleotides line up with TRBD2. After removal of 5 bases from V and 9 bases from J, the junction contained 11 bases not matched to a gene. The CDR3 sequence is 16 residues long. Per the germline V gene, CDR1 is MNHEY and CDR2 is SVGAGI.

This rearrangement joins TRBV5-4 to TRBJ2-7, with D perhaps matching TRBD1 or TRBD2 (6 bases each). Trimming took off 4 bases at V and 4 bases at J, with 18 bases between the two ends. This CDR3 has 15 residues. The germline V gene has CDR1 SGHNT and CDR2 YYREEE (reference sequence). The CDR3 sequence: CASSPQLGGQYEQYF. In DNA form, the CDR3 reads TGTGCCAGCAGCCCTCAACTGGGGGGCCAATACGAGCAGTACTTC.

This chain uses TRBV15 with TRBJ2-7; D not resolved. Germline V gives CDR1 LNHNV, CDR2 YYDKDF (reference sequence). This CDR3 is built from 13 residues. V dropped 3 bases and J dropped 1 base, with 7 bases sitting between them. The CDR3 region is CATSSGWSYEQYF. In DNA form, the CDR3 reads TGTGCCACCAGCAGTGGCTGGTCCTACGAGCAGTACTTC.

The rearrangement joins TRBV30 to TRBJ1-2; 7 nucleotides align to TRBD1. Trimming at V came to 4 bases and at J to 3 bases, leaving 5 bases not matched to a gene. The germline CDR1 and CDR2 sequences are GTSNPN and SVGIG (reference sequence). This CDR3 has 13 residues. The CDR3 DNA follows: TGTGCCTGGACAGGGGGAAGTGACTATGGCTACACCTTC. This translates into CAWTGGSDYGYTF.

The J gene is TRBJ1-2, the V gene TRBV6-5; D possibly corresponds to TRBD1 (5 bases). Germline loops: CDR1 MNHEY, CDR2 SVGAGI. The CDR3 extends over 15 amino acids. Trimming removed 5 bases from V and 4 bases from J, with 17 bases in between. CDR3 region: CASSPQVPRGYGYTF. CDR3 bases: TGTGCCAGCAGTCCCCAGGTGCCGAGGGGCTATGGCTACACCTTC.

This clonotype was picked up a small number of times. This chain joins TRBV6-5 and TRBJ1-4, with D perhaps TRBD1 (5 bases). Germline V gene data show CDR1 as MNHEY and CDR2 as SVGAGI. V was cut by 3 bases and J by 6 bases, with 14 bases left in between. The length of the CDR3 is 15 residues. The CDR3 reads CASSYMFEGYEKLFF. The CDR3 nucleotides read TGTGCCAGCAGTTATATGTTCGAGGGGTATGAAAAACTGTTTTTT.